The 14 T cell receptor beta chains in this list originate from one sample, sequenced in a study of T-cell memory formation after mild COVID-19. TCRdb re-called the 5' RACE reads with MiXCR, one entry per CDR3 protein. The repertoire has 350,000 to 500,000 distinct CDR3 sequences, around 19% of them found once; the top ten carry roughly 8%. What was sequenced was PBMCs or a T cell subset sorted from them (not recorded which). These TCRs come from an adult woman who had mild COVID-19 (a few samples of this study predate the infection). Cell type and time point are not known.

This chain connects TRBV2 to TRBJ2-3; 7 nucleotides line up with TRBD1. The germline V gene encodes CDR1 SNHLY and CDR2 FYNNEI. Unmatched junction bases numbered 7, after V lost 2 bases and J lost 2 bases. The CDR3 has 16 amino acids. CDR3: CASSEYRGSSTDTQYF. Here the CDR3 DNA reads TGTGCCAGCAGTGAATACAGGGGATCGTCCACAGATACGCAGTATTTT. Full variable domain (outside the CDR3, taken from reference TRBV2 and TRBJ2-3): EPEVTQTPSHQVTQMGQEVILRCVPISNHLYFYWYRQILGQKVEFLVSFYNNEISEKSEIFDDQFSVERPDGSNFTLKIRSTKLEDSAMYFCASSEYRGSSTDTQYFGPGTRLTVL.

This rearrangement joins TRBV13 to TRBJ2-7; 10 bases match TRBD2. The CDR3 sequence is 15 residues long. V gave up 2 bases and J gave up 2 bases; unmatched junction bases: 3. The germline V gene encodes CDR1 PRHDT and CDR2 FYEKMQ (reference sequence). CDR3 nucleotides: TGTGCCAGCAGCTTATGGCTAGCGGGGGCCTACGAGCAGTACTTC. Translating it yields CASSLWLAGAYEQYF.

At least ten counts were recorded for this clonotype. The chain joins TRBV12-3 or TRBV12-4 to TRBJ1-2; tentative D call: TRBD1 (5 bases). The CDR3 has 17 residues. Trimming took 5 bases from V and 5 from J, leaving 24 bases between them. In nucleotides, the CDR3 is TGTGCCAGCAGTCTGAACCCACGGACGGCAGGGTCGTATGGCTACACCTTC. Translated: CASSLNPRTAGSYGYTF.

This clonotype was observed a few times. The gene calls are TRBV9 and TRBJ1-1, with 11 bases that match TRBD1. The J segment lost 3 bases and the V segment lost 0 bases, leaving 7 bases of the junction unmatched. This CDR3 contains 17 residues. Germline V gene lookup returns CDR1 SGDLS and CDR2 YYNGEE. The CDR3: CASSVGSGGQGDTEAFF. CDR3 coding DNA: TGTGCCAGCAGCGTAGGGTCAGGGGGACAGGGGGACACTGAAGCTTTCTTT.

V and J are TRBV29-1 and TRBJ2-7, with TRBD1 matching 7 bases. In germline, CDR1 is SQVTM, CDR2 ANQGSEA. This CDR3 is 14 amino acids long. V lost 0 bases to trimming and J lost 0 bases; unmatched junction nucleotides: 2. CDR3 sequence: CSVEDEGASYEQYF. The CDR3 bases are TGCAGCGTTGAAGACGAGGGGGCCTCCTACGAGCAGTACTTC.

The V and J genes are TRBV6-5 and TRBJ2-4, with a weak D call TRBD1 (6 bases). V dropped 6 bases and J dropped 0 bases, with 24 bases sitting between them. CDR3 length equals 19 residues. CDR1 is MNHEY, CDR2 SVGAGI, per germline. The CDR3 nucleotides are TGTGCCAGCAGAACCGTCGGCAGGGGTGGGTCCCTAGCCAAAAACATTCAGTACTTC. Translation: CASRTVGRGGSLAKNIQYF.

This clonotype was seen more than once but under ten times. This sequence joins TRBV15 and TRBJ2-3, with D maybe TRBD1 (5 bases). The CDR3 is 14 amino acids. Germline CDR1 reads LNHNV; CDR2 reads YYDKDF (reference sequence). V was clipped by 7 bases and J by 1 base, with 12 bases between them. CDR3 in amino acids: CATKGVYGTDTQYF. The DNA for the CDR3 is TGTGCCACCAAAGGGGTTTATGGCACAGATACGCAGTATTTT.

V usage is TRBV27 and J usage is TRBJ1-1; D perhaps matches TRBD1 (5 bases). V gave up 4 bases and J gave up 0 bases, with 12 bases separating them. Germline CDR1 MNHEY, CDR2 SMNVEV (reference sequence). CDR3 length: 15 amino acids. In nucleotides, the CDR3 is TGTGCCAGCAGTTCGCAGGGAAAGGTGAACACTGAAGCTTTCTTT. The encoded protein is CASSSQGKVNTEAFF.

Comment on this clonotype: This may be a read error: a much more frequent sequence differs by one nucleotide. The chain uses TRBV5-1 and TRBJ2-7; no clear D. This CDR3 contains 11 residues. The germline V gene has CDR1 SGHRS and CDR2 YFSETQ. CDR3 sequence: CTSSDLYEQYF. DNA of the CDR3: TGCACCAGCAGCGACCTCTACGAGCAGTACTTC.

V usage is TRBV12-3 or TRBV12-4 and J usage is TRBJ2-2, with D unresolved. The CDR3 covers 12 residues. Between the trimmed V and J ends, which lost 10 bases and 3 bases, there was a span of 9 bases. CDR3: CAIAEYTGELFF. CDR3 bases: TGTGCCATCGCTGAGTACACCGGGGAGCTGTTTTTT.

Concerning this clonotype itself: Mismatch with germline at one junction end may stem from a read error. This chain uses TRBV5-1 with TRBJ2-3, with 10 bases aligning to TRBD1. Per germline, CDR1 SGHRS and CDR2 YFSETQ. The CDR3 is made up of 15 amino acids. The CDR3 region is CASSLGQGGTDTQYF. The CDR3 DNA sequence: TGTGCCAGCAGCTTAGGACAGGGGGGCACAGATACGCAGTATTTT.

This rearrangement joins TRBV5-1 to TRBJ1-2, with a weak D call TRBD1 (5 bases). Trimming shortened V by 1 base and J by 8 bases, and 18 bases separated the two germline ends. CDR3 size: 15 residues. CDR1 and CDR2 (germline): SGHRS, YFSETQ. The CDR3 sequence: CASSLNRVDRAGYTF. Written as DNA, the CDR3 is TGCGCCAGCAGCTTGAATCGGGTAGACAGAGCCGGCTACACCTTC. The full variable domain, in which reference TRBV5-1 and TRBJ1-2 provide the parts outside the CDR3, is KAGVTQTPRYLIKTRGQQVTLSCSPISGHRSVSWYQQTPGQGLQFLFEYFSETQRNKGNFPGRFSGRQFSNSRSEMNVSTLELGDSALYLCASSLNRVDRAGYTFGSGTRLTVV.

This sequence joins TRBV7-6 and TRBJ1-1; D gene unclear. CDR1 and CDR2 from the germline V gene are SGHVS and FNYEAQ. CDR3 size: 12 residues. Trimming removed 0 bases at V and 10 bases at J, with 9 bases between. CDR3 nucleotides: TGTGCCAGCAGCTTAGCTGGGAGTAGAGCTTTCTTT. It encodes CASSLAGSRAFF.

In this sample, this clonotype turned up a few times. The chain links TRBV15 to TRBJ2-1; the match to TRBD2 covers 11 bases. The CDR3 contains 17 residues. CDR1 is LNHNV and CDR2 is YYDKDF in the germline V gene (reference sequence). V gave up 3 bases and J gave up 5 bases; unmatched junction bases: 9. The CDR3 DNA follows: TGTGCCACCAGCAGTCCCCGGACTAGCGGGCATCACAATGAGCAGTTCTTC. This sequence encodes CATSSPRTSGHHNEQFF.